Shown below are 32 T cell receptor beta chains from a single sample sequenced in a study of blood T cells in healthy people across ages (dated by TCRdb to the mid-2010s). The library was prepared using 5' RACE. Sequencing was performed on an Illumina HiSeq 2500. A second PCR of about 7 to 12 cycles was run with a J-beta primer mix and a sample-barcoded 5' primer. The public sequencing data were trimmed at Q25 with fastp and processed into clonotypes with MiXCR by TCRdb, which kept only in-frame beta chains. Each record represents a unique CDR3 protein, reported with the most common genes and DNA among its rows. The sample profile shows around 710,000 distinct CDR3 sequences; roughly 45% of them were found once. The top ten constitute 20% to 25% of the sample. The source material was blood. The receptor set was obtained from a woman between 55 and 75 years old in good health.

CDR3 protein: CASMRRSFEKLFF. The DNA of the CDR3 is TGTGCCAGCATGAGGCGGTCGTTCGAAAAACTGTTTTTT. The J gene is TRBJ1-4, the V gene TRBV6-2 or TRBV6-3; D gene uncertain. V dropped 7 bases and J dropped 8 bases, with 14 bases sitting between them. This CDR3 is 13 amino acids long. Germline V gene data show CDR1 as MNHEY and CDR2 as SVGEGT.

The chain is built from TRBV7-9 and TRBJ1-1; 8 bases are a match to TRBD1. Germline V gene data show CDR1 as SEHNR and CDR2 as FQNEAQ (reference sequence). V gave up 5 bases and J gave up 0 bases; unmatched junction bases: 2. This CDR3 is 14 amino acids long. The CDR3 nucleotides read TGTGCCAGCAGCGGACAGGGTCTGAACACTGAAGCTTTCTTT. Amino acid sequence: CASSGQGLNTEAFF.

The CDR3 coding sequence is TGTGCCAGCAGCCAGGGCAGGCCAACTAACTATGGCTACACCTTC. Protein product: CASSQGRPTNYGYTF. The gene calls are TRBV3-1 and TRBJ1-2; D call uncertain. From germline, CDR1 is LGHDT and CDR2 YNNKEL (reference sequence). The V gene lost 3 bases and the J gene lost 0 bases, with 11 bases spanning the gap. This CDR3 has 15 residues.

This clonotype was counted a few times. The chain couples TRBV6-2 or TRBV6-3 to TRBJ2-7, with a tentative D call TRBD2 (6 bases). The CDR3 is 17 residues long. Germline CDR1 reads MNHEY; CDR2 reads SVGEGT. V shed 7 bases and J shed 1 base, with 23 bases lying between them. CDR3 sequence: CASIREPRGVGSYEQYF. DNA for the CDR3: TGTGCCAGCATCCGGGAACCGCGGGGTGTTGGATCCTACGAGCAGTACTTC.

The chain links TRBV7-2 to TRBJ1-5; D not certain. Trimming cost V 0 bases and J 7 bases, with 4 bases left between them. CDR1 and CDR2 from the germline V gene are SGHTA and FQGNSA. CDR3 length: 12 residues. The CDR3 protein is CASSLAEQPQHF. The CDR3 DNA reads as TGTGCCAGCAGCTTAGCGGAGCAGCCCCAGCATTTT.

V is TRBV18 and J is TRBJ2-1; TRBD1 is a possible D gene (5 bases). The J call may not be correct, given that the DNA end is closer to TRBJ2-7. Germline assignment: CDR1 KGHSH and CDR2 LQKENI. CDR3 length: 13 amino acids. The CDR3: CASSRGSYNEQYF. The CDR3 bases are TGTGCCAGCTCTAGGGGCTCCTACAATGAGCAGTACTTC.

This chain uses TRBV28 with TRBJ2-2; unclear D gene. Germline CDR1 MDHEN, CDR2 SYDVKM. V was trimmed by 5 bases and J by 6 bases, leaving 13 bases between them. The CDR3 is 14 amino acids. The CDR3 sequence: CASSTVFVPGELFF. In DNA form, the CDR3 reads TGTGCCAGCAGTACGGTATTCGTCCCCGGGGAGCTGTTTTTT.

The CDR3 DNA reads TGCAGCGTTGAGAGACAAGTCGTTAACACTGAAGCTTTCTTT. This encodes CSVERQVVNTEAFF. The chain employs TRBV29-1 and TRBJ1-1; D gene ambiguous. This CDR3 contains 14 residues. Trimming shortened V by 3 bases and J by 2 bases, and 13 bases separated the two germline ends. From germline, CDR1 is SQVTM and CDR2 ANQGSEA.

This clonotype was seen just once. At one of its ends the junction is not consistent with the germline gene, which may arise from a read error. The rearrangement joins TRBV29-1 to TRBJ2-7; TRBD1 matches at 7 bases. The CDR3 consists of 13 residues. Germline lookup yields CDR1 SQVTM and CDR2 ANQGSEA. CDR3 sequence (DNA): TGCAGCGTTGTCCGGGACAGCTCCTGCGAGCAGTACTTC. As protein: CSVVRDSSCEQYF.

V usage is TRBV6-5 and J usage is TRBJ2-7; D may be TRBD2 (6 bases). The CDR3 is 17 residues long. V shed 0 bases and J shed 2 bases, with 17 bases lying between them. Germline CDR1 MNHEY, CDR2 SVGAGI. The chain's CDR3 is CASSYSRAGPPTYEQYF. The DNA of the CDR3 is TGTGCCAGCAGTTACTCGAGGGCGGGGCCGCCCACCTACGAGCAGTACTTC.

The chain combines TRBV20-1 with TRBJ2-3; TRBD2 matches 7 bases. Germline V CDR1 and CDR2: DFQATT, SNEGSKA (reference sequence). The CDR3 runs 14 residues. Trimming took 3 bases from V and 6 from J; bases not matched to a gene: 9. Here the CDR3 DNA reads TGCAGTGCTAGTACTCGGGAGGCGAAGGATACGCAGTATTTT. Its translation: CSASTREAKDTQYF.

This chain links TRBV5-1 with TRBJ1-5; 7 bases are shared with TRBD1. V dropped 4 bases and J dropped 5; count of bases not matched to a gene: 6. CDR1 is SGHRS, CDR2 YFSETQ, per germline. The CDR3 covers 14 residues. CDR3 DNA sequence: TGCGCCAGCAGCCTGGGACAGCTCGATCAGCCCCAGCATTTT. Protein: CASSLGQLDQPQHF.

The genes are TRBV27 and TRBJ2-7; 12 bases line up with TRBD1. CDR1 and CDR2 (germline): MNHEY, SMNVEV (reference sequence). Unmatched junction bases numbered 19, after V lost 6 bases and J lost 4 bases. The CDR3 extends over 19 amino acids. DNA for the CDR3: TGTGCCAGCAGCAAACAGACCGGGACAGGGGGCGCAGGAGGATACGAGCAGTACTTC. It codes for CASSKQTGTGGAGGYEQYF.

The chain employs TRBV6-5 and TRBJ1-2; D gene unclear. CDR1 MNHEY and CDR2 SVGAGI come from the germline V gene. V was pared by 6 bases and J by 1 base, with 15 bases between. The CDR3 length is 15 residues. This chain's CDR3 is CASRIRLNVNYGYTF. CDR3 DNA: TGTGCCAGCAGAATCAGACTCAACGTTAACTATGGCTACACCTTC.

The gene calls are TRBV6-5 and TRBJ2-1; D might be TRBD2 (5 bases). Trimming cost V 10 bases and J 6 bases, with 19 bases left between them. The CDR3 covers 14 residues. Germline V gives CDR1 MNHEY, CDR2 SVGAGI. CDR3 sequence (DNA): TGTGCCACCAGAGGTTTTAGCGTAGTCAATGAGCAGTTCTTC. Translating it yields CATRGFSVVNEQFF.

V usage is TRBV12-3 or TRBV12-4 and J usage is TRBJ2-3; the D gene could be TRBD1 or TRBD2 (6 bases each). The CDR3 length is 15 residues. The germline V and J ends were trimmed by 4 bases and 0 bases, with 11 bases remaining between them. The CDR3 spells CASSWLGGSTDTQYF. DNA for the CDR3: TGTGCCAGCAGTTGGCTAGGGGGGAGCACAGATACGCAGTATTTT.

The chain has TRBV5-1 and TRBJ2-1; 11 bases are shared with TRBD2. This CDR3 comprises 16 residues. The germline CDR1 and CDR2 sequences are SGHRS and YFSETQ. Trimming cost V 6 bases and J 4 bases; bases outside gene matches: 9. In DNA form, the CDR3 reads TGCGCCAGCACGCCATTAGCGGGAGGGACATACAATGAGCAGTTCTTC. Protein: CASTPLAGGTYNEQFF.

A few counts support this clonotype. The chain employs TRBV20-1 and TRBJ2-1; the D gene is possibly TRBD2 (6 bases). CDR1 is DFQATT and CDR2 is SNEGSKA in the germline V gene (reference sequence). Trimming stripped 2 bases from V and 7 bases from J, with 12 bases between. The CDR3 spans 13 residues. The CDR3 sequence: CSARNSGVNEQFF. The CDR3 nucleotides are TGCAGTGCTAGAAATAGCGGAGTAAATGAGCAGTTCTTC.

This clonotype was seen a few times. CDR3 nucleotides: TGTGCCAGCAGCTTAAGTCTCTCTGGCTACACCTTC. It is translated as CASSLSLSGYTF. The V and J genes are TRBV7-9 and TRBJ1-2; D is unclear. This CDR3 contains 12 residues. V was clipped by 2 bases and J by 7 bases, with 8 bases between them. Germline CDR1 and CDR2: SEHNR and FQNEAQ (reference sequence).

The chain employs TRBV7-3 and TRBJ2-5, with 7 bases lining up with TRBD2. The germline V gene encodes CDR1 SGHTA and CDR2 FQGTGA. CDR3 length: 15 residues. V shed 3 bases, J shed 3 bases, and the junction held 7 bases outside the gene matches. This CDR3 is CASSFRGGLEETQYF. Here the CDR3 DNA reads TGTGCCAGCAGCTTCCGGGGCGGACTAGAAGAGACCCAGTACTTC.

The chain couples TRBV29-1 to TRBJ2-6, with D unresolved. V lost 3 bases to trimming and J lost 0 bases, with 15 bases between them. The CDR3 loop spans 17 amino acids. The V gene's germline CDR1 is SQVTM and CDR2 ANQGSEA. CDR3: CSVEFSHRDSGANVLTF. CDR3 DNA sequence: TGCAGCGTTGAGTTTTCACATCGAGACTCTGGGGCCAACGTCCTGACTTTC.

This chain links TRBV7-2 with TRBJ2-7; D might be TRBD2 (6 bases). The J call may be incorrect, as the DNA end agrees better with TRBJ2-5. The CDR3 contains 16 residues. The V gene's germline CDR1 is SGHTA and CDR2 FQGNSA. The CDR3 bases are TGTGCCAGCAGCTTGGCACCGGACTTACGGGGGGAGACCCAGTACTTC. Translated, it gives CASSLAPDLRGETQYF.

V is TRBV20-1 and J is TRBJ2-1; D is uncertain. The CDR3 length is 16 residues. The germline V gene has CDR1 DFQATT and CDR2 SNEGSKA (reference sequence). Trimming stripped 1 base from V and 8 bases from J, with 21 bases between. The CDR3 DNA reads as TGCAGTGCTAGAGTGCGTGGCGGCGAGTTACCCGATGAGCAGTTCTTC. This encodes CSARVRGGELPDEQFF.

As to this clonotype: This may come from a read error, since a much larger clone is one base off. The chain couples TRBV24-1 to TRBJ2-5; 7 bases are shared with TRBD1. The CDR3 sequence is 15 residues long. CDR1 and CDR2 (germline): KGHDR, SFDVKD. CDR3: CATGDLATGEETQYF. DNA of the CDR3: TGTGCCACCGGTGATTTAGCCACAGGGGAGGAGACCCAGTACTTC.

The chain has TRBV7-9 and TRBJ2-2, with no clear D. CDR3 length: 16 residues. The ends were cut back, 5 bases at V and 3 bases at J, with 16 bases in the middle. Germline lookup yields CDR1 SEHNR and CDR2 FQNEAQ (reference sequence). The CDR3 here is CASSQGSRTYTGELFF. As DNA, the CDR3 is TGTGCCAGCAGCCAAGGGTCGCGAACCTACACCGGGGAGCTGTTTTTT. The full variable domain, with the rest looked up from reference TRBV7-9 and TRBJ2-2, is DTGVSQNPRHKITKRGQNVTFRCDPISEHNRLYWYRQTLGQGPEFLTYFQNEAQLEKSRLLSDRFSAERPKGSFSTLEIQRTEQGDSAMYLCASSQGSRTYTGELFFGEGSRLTVL.

The chain carries TRBV10-3 and TRBJ1-1; D is undetermined. V lost 8 bases, J lost 1 base, and 8 bases lay in between. Germline lookup yields CDR1 ENHRY and CDR2 SYGVKD. This CDR3 contains 12 residues. The CDR3 reads CAISPTNTEAFF. The DNA of the CDR3 is TGTGCCATCTCCCCCACGAACACTGAAGCTTTCTTT.

This clonotype was picked up many times. This chain joins TRBV27 and TRBJ1-6; D is uncertain. The CDR3 runs 19 residues. Germline assignment: CDR1 MNHEY and CDR2 SMNVEV (reference sequence). The V gene lost 3 bases and the J gene lost 3 bases, with 21 bases spanning the gap. The DNA for the CDR3 is TGTGCCAGCAGTTTCCGCACTCCCCGACAAATCTTCTATAATTCACCCCTCCACTTT. Translated: CASSFRTPRQIFYNSPLHF.

The table lists this clonotype with a few counts. The CDR3 nucleotides are TGCAGTGCTTCTCCTATCCGGGACAGGAGACTTCTAAACGATGAGCAGTTCTTC. This sequence encodes CSASPIRDRRLLNDEQFF. The rearrangement joins TRBV20-1 to TRBJ2-1, with 8 bases that match TRBD1. The CDR3 consists of 18 residues. Germline CDR1 and CDR2: DFQATT and SNEGSKA (reference sequence). J was trimmed by 8 bases and V by 5 bases; bases with no gene match: 23.

V usage is TRBV28 and J usage is TRBJ2-7; possible D gene TRBD2, 6 bases. Gene TRBJ2-5 matches the end of the DNA better, so the J call may be wrong. The CDR3 spans 13 residues. Per germline, CDR1 MDHEN and CDR2 SYDVKM. CDR3 loop: CASSVWGGETQYF. The CDR3 coding sequence is TGTGCCAGCAGTGTTTGGGGAGGAGAGACCCAGTACTTC.

The chain links TRBV4-3 to TRBJ1-1, with 7 positions matching TRBD1. The CDR3 is 15 residues long. Losses at the gene ends were 3 bases for V and 1 base for J; bases not matched to a gene: 5. Germline values: CDR1 LGHNA, CDR2 YSLEER. The DNA of the CDR3 is TGCGCCAGCAGCCATGACAGGGAGGGGAACACTGAAGCTTTCTTT. Translated, it gives CASSHDREGNTEAFF.

The chain joins TRBV4-2 to TRBJ2-3; D gene unclear. The germline gives CDR1 LGHNA, CDR2 YNFKEQ. Trimming took 1 base from V and 3 from J, leaving 14 bases between them. There are 16 residues in the CDR3. This CDR3 is CASSQGVSELTDTQYF. The CDR3 DNA follows: TGTGCCAGCAGCCAAGGGGTATCGGAATTAACAGATACGCAGTATTTT.

This rearrangement joins TRBV6-5 to TRBJ2-7; D remains ambiguous. Germline assignment: CDR1 MNHEY and CDR2 SVGAGI. CDR3 length: 13 amino acids. V lost 10 bases and J 0 bases, leaving 13 bases between the germline ends. The CDR3 reads CATRTADSYEQYF. Here the CDR3 DNA reads TGTGCCACCCGGACGGCCGACTCCTACGAGCAGTACTTC.